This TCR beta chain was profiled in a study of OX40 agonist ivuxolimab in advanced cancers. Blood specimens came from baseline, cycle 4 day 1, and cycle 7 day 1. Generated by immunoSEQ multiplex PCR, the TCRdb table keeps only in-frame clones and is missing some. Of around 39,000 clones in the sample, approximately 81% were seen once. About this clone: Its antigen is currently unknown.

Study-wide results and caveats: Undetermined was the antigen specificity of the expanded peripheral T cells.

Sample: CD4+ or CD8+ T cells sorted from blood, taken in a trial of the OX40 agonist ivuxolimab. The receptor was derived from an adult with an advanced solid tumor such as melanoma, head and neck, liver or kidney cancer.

This CDR3 reads CASSQLGTSGSNEQFF. In nucleotides, the CDR3 is TGTGCCAGCAGCCAACTGGGGACTAGCGGGAGTAATGAGCAGTTCTTC. The genes are TRBV4-2 and TRBJ2-1, with 14 bases that match TRBD2. The CDR3 spans 16 residues. Per germline, CDR1 LGHNA and CDR2 YNFKEQ. Trimming cost V 2 bases and J 7 bases; bases outside gene matches: 4.